This TCR beta chain originates from a study of cytomegalovirus exposure and HLA in healthy donors. Points on this clone: The antigen is undetermined.

Overall study findings and caveats: In a later analysis, CMV-associated beta chains were mostly HLA-associated, it appeared.

The PCR made use of 60 Vbeta and 13 Jbeta primers. Repertoires were generated with immunoSEQ multiplex PCR, while TCRdb's copy carries only in-frame clones and drops some. The table has 110,000 to 150,000 clones, about 74% seen once; the top ten hold approximately 1.6%. This CDR3 has 15 residues. The TCR sequence derives from a woman in her thirties or forties in good health and CMV-seronegative. The sequenced sample was PBMCs. The V call is TRBV12-2, the J call TRBJ2-5; TRBD2, as called in the table, went unchecked against the DNA. Judging by the DNA end, TRBJ2-7 fits better; the J call may be wrong. TRBV12-2 is a documented pseudogene. The DNA for the CDR3 is TGTGCAAGTCGCCACCAGTTCCTAGCAGTCTACGAGCAGTACTTC. Amino acid sequence: CASRHQFLAVYEQYF.